This T cell receptor beta chain was sequenced during a study of T-cell memory formation after mild COVID-19. In TCRdb, the 5' RACE reads were re-called with MiXCR into one record per CDR3 protein. The table has about 180,000 distinct CDR3 sequences, around 20% seen once. This clonotype was seen more than once but under ten times. The material sequenced was PBMCs or a T cell subset sorted from them (not recorded which). The origin of this receptor is a man between 18 and 35 years old who had mild COVID-19 (a few samples of this study predate the infection). Cell type and time point are not known.

DNA for the CDR3: TGCAGTGCTCGCCTCCCAGGACGTCTAAATTCACCCCTCCACTTT. This translates into CSARLPGRLNSPLHF. This sequence joins TRBV20-1 and TRBJ1-6; D uncertain. Germline CDR1 and CDR2: DFQATT and SNEGSKA (reference sequence). The CDR3 loop spans 15 amino acids. Trimming took 5 bases from V and 7 from J, leaving 18 bases between them.